A selection of T cell receptor beta chains follows, all from one sample in a study of beta chain features in type 1 diabetes. TCRdb's table, derived via immunoSEQ multiplex PCR, lists solely in-frame clones and lacks some. The sample holds some 150,000 clones, approximately 10% seen once. The sequencing sample was made of central memory CD4+ T cells from blood. These receptors came from a man between 18 and 35 years old in good health. The CDR3 runs from the conserved cysteine through the conserved F or W. A D gene is named only where the DNA matches it firmly. Only part of the rows carry a size: once, few, many, or a class if the clone is expanded.

j_gene,len,abundance,v_gene,d_gene,CDR3aa,CDR3nt
TRBJ2-6,16,.,TRBV7-9,.,CASSSQTDSGANVLTF,TGTGCCAGCAGCTCTCAGACAGACTCTGGGGCCAACGTCCTGACTTTC
TRBJ2-3,16,.,TRBV7-2,TRBD2,CASSLGLAGTTDTQYF,TGTGCCAGCAGCTTGGGACTAGCGGGTACAACAGATACGCAGTATTTT
TRBJ1-1,14,few,TRBV29-1,TRBD1,CSVEVQGAGSEAFF,TGCAGCGTCGAGGTGCAGGGGGCCGGGTCTGAAGCTTTCTTT
TRBJ2-3,14,.,TRBV29-1,.,CSVTRGAPTDTQYF,TGCAGCGTTACCCGCGGGGCGCCCACAGATACGCAGTATTTT
TRBJ1-1,13,few,TRBV29-1,.,CSVEGLGATEAFF,TGCAGCGTTGAGGGGTTGGGGGCCACTGAAGCTTTCTTT
TRBJ2-3,13,.,TRBV11-1,.,CASSWQGADTQYF,TGTGCCAGCAGCTGGCAGGGTGCAGATACGCAGTATTTT
TRBJ2-1,17,.,TRBV5-6,TRBD1,CASSLVTGTGGLNEQFF,TGTGCCAGCAGCTTAGTTACCGGGACAGGGGGGCTCAATGAGCAGTTCTTC
TRBJ2-5,15,.,TRBV11-2,.,CASSSATGPLETQYF,TGTGCCAGCAGCTCTGCTACAGGGCCGCTGGAGACCCAGTACTTC
TRBJ2-5,16,.,TRBV11-1,TRBD1,CASSLDRGAGIETQYF,TGTGCCAGCAGCTTGGACAGGGGCGCTGGGATAGAGACCCAGTACTTC
TRBJ2-1,16,.,TRBV7-2,.,CASSTDGASSYNEQFF,TGTGCCAGCAGCACGGATGGGGCCAGCTCCTACAATGAGCAGTTCTTC
TRBJ2-5,15,.,TRBV7-2,TRBD2,CASSQGLAGVETQYF,TGTGCCAGCAGCCAAGGGCTAGCGGGGGTGGAGACCCAGTACTTC
TRBJ2-7,15,few,TRBV27,TRBD1,CASSSPGRGLDEQYF,TGTGCCAGCAGTTCCCCCGGCAGGGGGCTAGACGAGCAGTACTTC
TRBJ2-7,13,.,TRBV5-1,.,CASSLDNFPEQYF,TGCGCCAGCAGCTTGGATAACTTCCCCGAGCAGTACTTC
TRBJ2-7,15,few,TRBV9,.,CASSVEAGRTYEQYF,TGTGCCAGCAGCGTAGAGGCAGGGAGGACCTACGAGCAGTACTTC
TRBJ1-3,15,.,TRBV23-1,.,CASSQLSWDGNTIYF,TGCGCCAGCAGTCAATTGAGTTGGGATGGAAACACCATATATTTT
TRBJ1-1,15,few,TRBV5-4,TRBD1,CASSPTGTGMAEAFF,TGTGCCAGCAGCCCGACCGGGACAGGGATGGCCGAAGCTTTCTTT
TRBJ2-3,15,.,TRBV7-9,TRBD1,CASSKGTGETDTQYF,TGTGCCAGCAGCAAGGGGACAGGGGAGACAGATACGCAGTATTTT
TRBJ1-5,18,.,TRBV15,TRBD1,CATSRGLGDRERHQPQHF,TGTGCCACCAGCAGAGGCCTCGGGGACAGGGAGCGGCATCAGCCCCAGCATTTT
TRBJ2-4,17,.,TRBV5-4,.,CASSLAGGTGTKNIQYF,TGTGCCAGCAGCTTGGCGGGGGGCACGGGAACCAAAAACATTCAGTACTTC
TRBJ2-4,13,.,TRBV19,.,CASSRPGADIQYF,TGTGCCAGTAGTCGTCCGGGGGCGGACATTCAGTACTTC
TRBJ2-5,13,.,TRBV7-9,.,CASSLVGGETQYF,TGTGCCAGCAGCTTAGTGGGAGGAGAGACCCAGTACTTC
TRBJ2-4,23,.,TRBV19,.,CASSMGKLQPAEVALIVKNIQYF,TGTGCCAGTAGTATGGGCAAGTTGCAGCCCGCGGAAGTGGCCCTGATTGTCAAAAACATTCAGTACTTC
TRBJ2-1,15,few,TRBV9,TRBD2,CASSVVAGGPAEQFF,TGTGCCAGCAGCGTAGTAGCGGGAGGGCCGGCTGAGCAGTTCTTC
TRBJ2-5,15,.,TRBV7-2,TRBD2,CASSLNGGAPETQYF,TGTGCCAGCAGCTTAAACGGGGGGGCCCCCGAGACCCAGTACTTC
TRBJ1-2,13,medium-sized,TRBV30,.,CALGRRVDYGYTF,TGTGCCTTGGGACGGCGGGTGGACTATGGCTACACCTTC
TRBJ2-2,12,few,TRBV10-3,.,CAIAPETGELFF,TGTGCCATCGCTCCGGAGACCGGGGAGCTGTTTTTT
TRBJ1-4,14,.,TRBV7-2,.,CASSPSRGREKLFF,TGTGCCAGCAGCCCTTCGAGGGGACGGGAAAAACTGTTTTTT
TRBJ2-5,14,once,TRBV7-8,.,CASRLTDTQETQYF,TGTGCCAGCAGGTTAACCGACACTCAAGAGACCCAGTACTTC
TRBJ2-7,15,many,TRBV4-3,.,CASSQDNGVSYEQYF,TGCGCCAGCAGCCAAGATAACGGAGTCTCCTACGAGCAGTACTTC